This section outlines one TCR beta chain sequence together with its context. Its antigen is unidentified. This record belongs to a study of early T cells in non-severe SARS-CoV-2 infection. Across the study: Sequencing input comprised bulk RNA from unsorted whole blood; chain pairing was not available.

The CDR3 totals 15 residues. Trimming took off 4 bases at V and 0 bases at J, with 9 bases between the two ends. Germline V CDR1 and CDR2: MNHNY, SVGAGI (reference sequence). Study-wide points: Matching with VDJdb favored anti-spike CD8 responses (missing private and CD4 specificities).

Molecules of cDNA were individually given unique molecular identifiers that were attached to them. TCRdb reprocessed the 5' RACE reads via MiXCR and lists one record per CDR3 protein. Among some 78,000 distinct CDR3 sequences listed, about 13% were seen once. Sequencing input: whole blood. The source is an adult who was a healthcare worker with PCR-confirmed SARS-CoV-2 infection or an uninfected control (not recorded which). V gene TRBV6-6 combines with J gene TRBJ2-2, with D perhaps TRBD2 (6 bases). The DNA of the CDR3 is TGTGCCAGCAGTTGGGGGACTCCGAACACCGGGGAGCTGTTTTTT. Protein: CASSWGTPNTGELFF.